Sequencing of this TCR beta chain was carried out in a study of CD8+ T cells in alopecia areata. Study context: It was oral tofacitinib, at 5 to 10 mg twice daily, that treated patients received.

The authors extracted RNA and reverse transcribed it into cDNA as the sequencing template. The table came from immunoSEQ multiplex PCR; TCRdb's copy has only in-frame clones and leaves some out. The sample consists of 180,000 or so clones, about 54% of them appearing once. Whole-study results and caveats: As there was one nonresponder, how baseline CD8+ expansion relates to response remains uncertain.

This CDR3 contains 14 residues. From germline, CDR1 is LNHDA and CDR2 SQIVND (reference sequence). With 7 bases removed from V and 5 bases from J, the gap between germline ends came to 15 bases. As for this clone: Its antigen is unknown.

This sample's treatment: oral pan-JAK inhibitor, 5-10 mg twice daily. This material consisted of CD4+ T cells sorted from blood, taken at approximately week 56, from a patient treated with tofacitinib. The TCR was taken from a human donor with alopecia areata. The V and J genes are TRBV19 and TRBJ2-1; D remains unclear. DNA for the CDR3: TGTGCCAGTACTCCTGTGGGGATGCACAATGAGCAGTTCTTC. Encoded protein: CASTPVGMHNEQFF.